This T cell receptor (beta chain) emerged from a study of CD8 T cells in Susac syndrome. The CDR3 is 11 residues long. Germline CDR1 reads SGDLS; CDR2 reads YYNGEE. V gave up 3 bases and J gave up 5 bases, with 3 bases separating them. The T cells that were sequenced for TCR beta were CD8+ and CD4+ cells from blood. The multiple sclerosis control cohort comprised treatment-naive individuals presenting with stable or active relapsing-remitting disease. An input of about 0.5 to 1 ug of RNA was subjected to reverse transcription using random hexamers. The TCR beta CDR3 was amplified by immunoSEQ multiplex PCR across 54 Vbeta, 13 Jbeta. TCRdb used MiXCR to reprocess the immunoSEQ multiplex PCR reads, holding one entry per CDR3 protein. The sample includes around 270,000 distinct CDR3 sequences, 75% to 90% of them seen just once.

The sequence was obtained from a human donor with multiple sclerosis. The genes are TRBV9 and TRBJ2-1; D unresolved. The sequenced sample consisted of CD8+ T cells from PBMCs. The CDR3 here is CASSADNEQFF. Written as DNA, the CDR3 is TGTGCCAGCAGCGCCGACAATGAGCAGTTCTTC.